The rows below give T cell receptor beta chains drawn from one sample of a study of CD8+CD57+ T cells in acquired aplastic anemia. In TCRdb, the reads were re-called with MiXCR into one record per CDR3 protein. The data hold about 180,000 distinct CDR3 sequences, with about half observed a single time. The sample taken for sequencing was sorted CD4+, CD8+, or CD8+CD57+ T cells (not recorded which) from PBMCs. The source of these receptors is a human donor with aplastic anemia. CDR3s include the opening cysteine and the closing phenylalanine or tryptophan. The D gene is left open where the match is weak. A clone size is listed for some rows: how often the clone was seen (once, few, many), or a class if it is expanded.

J: TRBJ2-5; size: many; D: .; V: TRBV20-1; DNA: TGCAGTGCTCCCGAGGGGGGGATGGAGACCCAGTACTTC; CDR3: CSAPEGGMETQYF
J: TRBJ1-3; size: few; D: TRBD1; V: TRBV4-1; DNA: TGCGCCAGCAGCCAAGGAGACAGGGCGGTATCCGGAAACACCATATATTTT; CDR3: CASSQGDRAVSGNTIYF
J: TRBJ2-3; size: few; D: .; V: TRBV18; DNA: TGTGCCAGCTCACGTACCGCGACCGGCACAGATACGCAGTATTTT; CDR3: CASSRTATGTDTQYF
J: TRBJ1-6; size: many; D: .; V: TRBV4-2; DNA: TGTGCCAGCAGCCAAGGGGACGCCGGAGGGTCACCCCTCCACTTT; CDR3: CASSQGDAGGSPLHF
J: TRBJ1-3; size: few; D: .; V: TRBV30; DNA: TGTGCCATCCACGGGAACTCTGGAAACACCATATATTTT; CDR3: CAIHGNSGNTIYF
J: TRBJ1-1; size: many; D: .; V: TRBV9; DNA: TGTGCCAGCAGCCGGGACGGGACGAACACTGAAGCTTTCTTT; CDR3: CASSRDGTNTEAFF
J: TRBJ2-7; size: .; D: TRBD2; V: TRBV7-6; DNA: TGTGCCTCCAAACTCAGCGGGGGGAGCTCCTACGAGCAGTACTTC; CDR3: CASKLSGGSSYEQYF
J: TRBJ2-7; size: many; D: TRBD1; V: TRBV6-1; DNA: TGTGCCAGCAGACATCGGCAGGGGGTATACGAGCAGTACTTC; CDR3: CASRHRQGVYEQYF
J: TRBJ2-2; size: many; D: .; V: TRBV5-5; DNA: TGTGCCAGCAGCCTTGACACCTCCACCGGGGAGCTGTTTTTT; CDR3: CASSLDTSTGELFF
J: TRBJ2-7; size: many; D: .; V: TRBV6-4; DNA: TGTGCCAGCAGTGACCGACCGGGACAAACCTACGAGCAGTACTTC; CDR3: CASSDRPGQTYEQYF
J: TRBJ2-5; size: .; D: .; V: TRBV3-1; DNA: TGTGCCAACAGCCAAACAGGGTCGGAGACCCAGTACTTC; CDR3: CANSQTGSETQYF
J: TRBJ1-2; size: few; D: .; V: TRBV30; DNA: TGTGCCTGGAGTGTAGCCCCGGGGGTCTCCGGCTACACCTTC; CDR3: CAWSVAPGVSGYTF
J: TRBJ2-2; size: few; D: .; V: TRBV2; DNA: TGTGCCACTGCGTTCCGCGGAGCAGGGGAGCTGTTTTTT; CDR3: CATAFRGAGELFF
J: TRBJ2-7; size: few; D: .; V: TRBV19; DNA: TGTGCCAGTAGTATCTCAGGAGCAGAGCAGTACTTC; CDR3: CASSISGAEQYF
J: TRBJ2-1; size: many; D: TRBD2; V: TRBV5-1; DNA: TGCGCCAGCTACCGCGGGGGGGCCGAGAATGAGCAGTTCTTC; CDR3: CASYRGGAENEQFF
J: TRBJ2-2; size: few; D: .; V: TRBV19; DNA: TGTGCCAGTAGTATGGCAGGGGTTGCGAACACCGGGGAGCTGTTTTTT; CDR3: CASSMAGVANTGELFF
J: TRBJ1-6; size: few; D: .; V: TRBV10-3; DNA: TGTGCCAGCAGGCGGGCTCCGGGAAGCTCCTATAATTCACCCCTCCACTTT; CDR3: CASRRAPGSSYNSPLHF
J: TRBJ1-5; size: few; D: .; V: TRBV7-7; DNA: TGTGCTAGCAGCTTACGGGGGGAGGGCAATCAGCCCCAGCATTTT; CDR3: CASSLRGEGNQPQHF
J: TRBJ1-6; size: .; D: TRBD1; V: TRBV30; DNA: TGTGCCTGGAGTCCGCCAGACAGGGATTCACCCCTCCACTTT; CDR3: CAWSPPDRDSPLHF
J: TRBJ1-5; size: many; D: .; V: TRBV20-1; DNA: TGCAGTGCGAGGAGGGAGTCTCAGCCCCAGCATTTT; CDR3: CSARRESQPQHF
J: TRBJ2-7; size: .; D: TRBD1; V: TRBV20-1; DNA: TGCAGTGCTAGAGATTTGGACAGGGCATTCTACGAGCAGTACTTC; CDR3: CSARDLDRAFYEQYF
J: TRBJ1-2; size: .; D: .; V: TRBV2; DNA: TGTGCCGGCAGTGTGAGGGGGGCAGACATGAGAAACTATGGCTACACCTTC; CDR3: CAGSVRGADMRNYGYTF
J: TRBJ1-1; size: .; D: TRBD1; V: TRBV11-2; DNA: TGTGCCAGCAGCCTGATAATGAGGGGGCGGAACACTGAAGCTTTCTTT; CDR3: CASSLIMRGRNTEAFF
J: TRBJ2-7; size: many; D: TRBD2; V: TRBV15; DNA: TGTGCCACCAGTCTACTAGCGGGGGGGCCACACGAGCAGTACTTC; CDR3: CATSLLAGGPHEQYF
J: TRBJ2-5; size: many; D: TRBD1; V: TRBV27; DNA: TGTGCCAGCAGTTATCGAGGGACAGGGACAGAGACCCAGTACTTC; CDR3: CASSYRGTGTETQYF
J: TRBJ1-6; size: .; D: .; V: TRBV7-8; DNA: TGTGCCAGCAGCTCGGGACCCCTCTCCTATAATTCACCCCTCCACTTT; CDR3: CASSSGPLSYNSPLHF
J: TRBJ2-7; size: .; D: .; V: TRBV6-5; DNA: TGTGCCAGCAGTTACGCAGACTACGAGCAGTACTTC; CDR3: CASSYADYEQYF
J: TRBJ1-6; size: once; D: TRBD1; V: TRBV7-6; DNA: TGTGCCAGCAGCCAGGGGGCGAAAAATTCACCCCCCCACTTT; CDR3: CASSQGAKNSPPHF
J: TRBJ2-5; size: .; D: .; V: TRBV5-1; DNA: TGCGCCAGCAGCTTGCAGCACCTCGGGGAGACCCAGTACTTC; CDR3: CASSLQHLGETQYF
J: TRBJ2-1; size: many; D: TRBD1; V: TRBV11-1; DNA: TGTGCCAGCAGCTTAAGCCGGACAGGCATCTACAATGAGCAGTTCTTC; CDR3: CASSLSRTGIYNEQFF
J: TRBJ2-3; size: once; D: TRBD2; V: TRBV24-1; DNA: TGTGCCACCAGTGATTCTAGCGGGGGGGCCGAAGATACGCAGTATTTT; CDR3: CATSDSSGGAEDTQYF
J: TRBJ1-2; size: many; D: .; V: TRBV7-2; DNA: TGTGCCAGCAGCTTTACCCCTTTCCCTAACTATGGCTACACCTTC; CDR3: CASSFTPFPNYGYTF
J: TRBJ1-3; size: .; D: .; V: TRBV7-2; DNA: TGTGCCAGCAGCTTAGCTCGGGGAGGATCTGGAAACACCATATATTTT; CDR3: CASSLARGGSGNTIYF
J: TRBJ1-6; size: .; D: TRBD1; V: TRBV10-3; DNA: TGTGCCAGCAGCCAAGGGGGGACAGGGGCAACATTTTCACCCCTCCACTTT; CDR3: CASSQGGTGATFSPLHF
J: TRBJ2-5; size: .; D: .; V: TRBV29-1; DNA: TGCAGCCCTTTAAAGGGCGGAGAGACCCAGTACTTC; CDR3: CSPLKGGETQYF
J: TRBJ2-7; size: many; D: TRBD1; V: TRBV7-2; DNA: TGTGCCAGCAGCCCCGGGACAGGGCCCTACGAGCAGTACTTC; CDR3: CASSPGTGPYEQYF
J: TRBJ2-4; size: .; D: .; V: TRBV12-3/TRBV12-4; DNA: TGTGCCAGCAGTGAGTTACGGGTGATAGCCAAAAACATTCAGTACTTC; CDR3: CASSELRVIAKNIQYF
J: TRBJ1-2; size: .; D: TRBD1; V: TRBV9; DNA: TGTGCCAGCAGCGTAGGTCTCGACGATACAGGGGTCTATGGCTACACCTTC; CDR3: CASSVGLDDTGVYGYTF
J: TRBJ2-3; size: many; D: .; V: TRBV7-3; DNA: TGTGCCAGCAGCCCCCTCGGGTCCTGGGGAGATACGCAGTATTTT; CDR3: CASSPLGSWGDTQYF
J: TRBJ1-5; size: few; D: .; V: TRBV6-5; DNA: TGTGCCAGCAGTTATCGAGGGCGGAATCAGCCCCAGCATTTT; CDR3: CASSYRGRNQPQHF